This T cell receptor (beta chain) is drawn from a study of CD4 T cells in relation to SARS-CoV-2 and coronaviruses. This clone was counted between two and nine times. Its antigen is not known. The unexposed donors gave CD4+ T cells in about 2011-2019, prior to COVID-19. CD4+ T cells were isolated from the cells after 10 days of culture. As cell numbers allowed, unexposed-donor CD4+ T cells faced SARS-CoV-2 S/N and four cold-coronavirus spikes. Profiling relied on immunoSEQ multiplex PCR, and the TCRdb table lists in-frame clones only, not all of them. This table holds about 23,000 clones, 78% found once. Germline V CDR1 and CDR2: SGHNT, YYREEE (reference sequence). CDR3 length: 12 residues. V was pared by 4 bases and J by 4 bases, with 8 bases between. Points from the study as a whole: Around 60% of donors had memory CD4+ clonotypes crossrecognizing SARS-CoV-2 and common cold coronavirus spike.

The specimen was CD4+ T cells from PBMCs, cultured in vitro. The gene calls are TRBV5-4 and TRBJ1-2; possible D gene TRBD1, 5 bases. This TCR came from a human donor in good health. CDR3 in DNA: TGTGCCAGCAGCCCGGACACCTATGGCTACACCTTC. This translates into CASSPDTYGYTF.